The 30 T cell receptor beta chains in this list originate from one sample, sequenced in a study of early T cells in non-severe SARS-CoV-2 infection. TCRdb independently ran MiXCR on the 5' RACE reads; one entry per CDR3 protein. The data contain around 82,000 distinct CDR3 sequences, over 12% of them singletons. Sample: whole blood. The source is an adult who was a healthcare worker with PCR-confirmed SARS-CoV-2 infection or an uninfected control (not recorded which).

The chain couples TRBV6-1 to TRBJ2-7; tentatively, D is TRBD1 or TRBD2 (6 bases each). Germline loops: CDR1 MNHNS, CDR2 SASEGT. This CDR3 has 16 residues. DNA of the CDR3: TGTGTCAGCAGCGGAGGGTCGCAGGGGAACTCCTACGAGCAGTACGTC. Translated, it gives CVSSGGSQGNSYEQYV.

V and J are TRBV7-8 and TRBJ1-5, with D unclear. CDR1 and CDR2 (germline): SGHVS, FQNEAQ. V dropped 1 base and J dropped 0 bases, with 10 bases sitting between them. This CDR3 has 16 residues. The CDR3 protein is CASSLVREPSNQPQHF. The CDR3 nucleotides are TGTGCCAGCAGCTTAGTTCGGGAACCTAGCAATCAGCCCCAGCATTTT.

The CDR3 DNA reads TGTGCCAGCAGCCCCACCCAGACTCCGGTAGTGGGGGTACGTGAAAAACTGTTTTTT. Its translation: CASSPTQTPVVGVREKLFF. The chain uses TRBV9 and TRBJ1-4, with D tentatively TRBD1 (5 bases). Germline-derived CDR1 and CDR2 are SGDLS and YYNGEE. This CDR3 comprises 19 residues. V dropped 4 bases and J dropped 7 bases, with 29 bases sitting between them.

This clonotype was detected many times. The J gene is TRBJ2-5, the V gene TRBV24-1, with a weak D call TRBD1 (7 bases). Per the germline V gene, CDR1 is KGHDR and CDR2 is SFDVKD. The V end was cut by 2 bases, the J end by 0 bases, with 12 bases between. The CDR3 spans 16 residues. The CDR3: CATSDWGRGDQETQYF. The CDR3 region has the DNA TGTGCCACCAGTGATTGGGGCAGGGGGGACCAAGAGACCCAGTACTTC.

This clonotype came up many times. The rearrangement links TRBV12-3 or TRBV12-4 to TRBJ2-1; D tentatively fits TRBD1 or TRBD2 (5 bases each). This CDR3 contains 11 residues. V lost 8 bases and J 8 bases, leaving 10 bases between the germline ends. This chain's CDR3 is CASRRGDEQFF. The CDR3 nucleotides read TGTGCCAGCCGCCGAGGGGATGAGCAGTTCTTC.

The V gene is TRBV27, the J gene TRBJ1-2; D unresolved. Trimming left V 2 bases short and J 4 bases short, with 11 bases between. The CDR3 covers 14 residues. Germline V gene lookup returns CDR1 MNHEY and CDR2 SMNVEV (reference sequence). CDR3 residues: CASSLKAGIYGYTF. DNA of the CDR3: TGTGCCAGCAGTTTAAAGGCCGGGATCTATGGCTACACCTTC.

The chain uses TRBV9 and TRBJ1-4; no definite D call. Trimming cost V 4 bases and J 5 bases, with 18 bases left between them. The CDR3 runs 16 residues. CDR1 and CDR2 from the germline V gene are SGDLS and YYNGEE. CDR3 amino acids: CASSSHPYGSNEKLFF. The DNA of the CDR3 is TGTGCCAGCAGCTCCCACCCGTACGGTAGCAATGAAAAACTGTTTTTT.

This clonotype has only a few counts. The V call is TRBV12-5, the J call TRBJ2-3, with a tentative D call TRBD2 (7 bases). This CDR3 spans 15 amino acids. V was pared by 9 bases and J by 3 bases, with 19 bases between. Germline V gives CDR1 LGHNT, CDR2 FRNRAP. Here the CDR3 reads CASPSAGGLTDTQYF. DNA of the CDR3: TGTGCTAGCCCCTCCGCCGGGGGGCTGACAGATACGCAGTATTTT. The entire variable domain, with the rest obtained from reference TRBV12-5 and TRBJ2-3, is as follows: DARVTQTPRHKVTEMGQEVTMRCQPILGHNTVFWYRQTMMQGLELLAYFRNRAPLDDSGMPKDRFSAEMPDATLATLKIQPSEPRDSAVYFCASPSAGGLTDTQYFGPGTRLTVL.

The V and J genes are TRBV7-3 and TRBJ2-3; tentatively, D is TRBD2 (5 bases). CDR3 length: 12 residues. With 5 bases removed from V and 6 bases from J, the gap between germline ends came to 9 bases. Germline values: CDR1 SGHTA, CDR2 FQGTGA. The CDR3 sequence: CASSRTGDTQYF. In DNA, the CDR3 is TGTGCCAGCAGCAGAACGGGGGATACGCAGTATTTT.

There are a few counts of this clonotype. The V gene is TRBV28, the J gene TRBJ1-6; 9 nucleotides line up with TRBD1. The CDR3 runs to 16 residues. V dropped 5 bases and J dropped 10; count of bases not matched to a gene: 12. In germline, CDR1 is MDHEN, CDR2 SYDVKM. CDR3 loop: CASSPGQGLGWSPLHF. In DNA, the CDR3 is TGTGCCAGCAGTCCGGGACAGGGATTGGGCTGGTCACCCCTCCACTTT.

V is TRBV4-1 and J is TRBJ2-5, with a tentative D call TRBD1 (5 bases). Germline CDR1 is MGHRA and CDR2 is YSYEKL. The V end lost 3 bases, the J end lost 5 bases, and 19 bases lay between the germline ends. This CDR3 spans 16 amino acids. The CDR3 coding sequence is TGCGCCAGCAGCCATCCCCCCCCAGGGTCCGGGGAGACCCAGTACTTC. It is translated as CASSHPPPGSGETQYF.

This clonotype came up many times. J is TRBJ1-1 and V is TRBV25-1, with D unclear. The germline V gene has CDR1 MGHDK and CDR2 SYGVNS. Trimming pared 7 bases from V and 1 base from J, leaving 4 bases between. The CDR3 is made up of 11 amino acids. The chain's CDR3 is CASIRNTEAFF. CDR3 DNA: TGTGCCAGCATACGGAACACTGAAGCTTTCTTT.

The table lists this clonotype with many counts. This sequence joins TRBV7-8 and TRBJ2-7, with D maybe TRBD2 (5 bases). The CDR3 loop spans 15 amino acids. The V end lost 1 base, the J end lost 2 bases, and 12 bases lay between the germline ends. Germline CDR1 SGHVS, CDR2 FQNEAQ. The CDR3 reads CASSLGFGVTYEQYV. The DNA for the CDR3 is TGTGCCAGCAGCTTAGGATTCGGGGTCACCTACGAGCAGTACGTC.

This clonotype was detected ten times or more. The genes are TRBV29-1 and TRBJ1-2; 7 bases map to TRBD1. Germline CDR1 reads SQVTM; CDR2 reads ANQGSEA. V gave up 6 bases and J gave up 2 bases; unmatched junction bases: 12. The CDR3 has 15 residues. CDR3: CSVRPGGRGNYGYTF. In DNA form, the CDR3 reads TGCAGCGTGAGGCCAGGGGGGCGAGGGAACTATGGCTACACCTTC.

This clonotype occurred a few times. The chain joins TRBV6-6 to TRBJ2-1; TRBD2 aligns across 12 bases. V trimming: 6 bases; J trimming: 4 bases; junction bases outside the gene matches: 7. This CDR3 contains 16 residues. Per the germline V gene, CDR1 is MNHNY and CDR2 is SVGAGI (reference sequence). CDR3 DNA sequence: TGTGCCAGCAGGCCTAGCGGGGGGGCCTTGTACAATGAGCAGTTCTTC. Its translation is CASRPSGGALYNEQFF.

This clonotype was seen more than once but under ten times. The V call is TRBV15, the J call TRBJ1-2, with D hard to call. Trimming took off 0 bases at V and 7 bases at J, with 12 bases between the two ends. CDR3 length: 14 amino acids. The germline gives CDR1 LNHNV, CDR2 YYDKDF (reference sequence). The CDR3 sequence: CATSREDGLGGYTF. The CDR3 DNA follows: TGTGCCACCAGCAGAGAGGACGGTCTGGGTGGCTACACCTTC.

The gene calls are TRBV12-3 or TRBV12-4 and TRBJ1-5, with D uncertain. The CDR3 runs to 13 residues. With 2 bases removed from V and 0 bases from J, the gap between germline ends came to 2 bases. The CDR3 here is CASSLYSNQPQHF. CDR3 nucleotides: TGTGCCAGCAGTTTATATAGCAATCAGCCCCAGCATTTT.

In its sample, this clonotype was seen a few times. This chain joins TRBV19 and TRBJ2-1; no clear D. Trimming took 7 bases from V and 0 from J, leaving 13 bases between them. The CDR3 extends over 15 amino acids. Germline V gene data show CDR1 as LNHDA and CDR2 as SQIVND (reference sequence). CDR3 coding DNA: TGTGCCAGTAACCCGGGCACGGGCTCCTACAATGAGCAGTTCTTC. Amino acids: CASNPGTGSYNEQFF.

This clonotype has just a few counts. The V gene is TRBV3-1, the J gene TRBJ1-5; D ambiguous. Germline loops: CDR1 LGHDT, CDR2 YNNKEL (reference sequence). CDR3 length equals 13 residues. V shed 1 base and J shed 4 bases, with 5 bases lying between them. CDR3 amino acids: CASSQVQNQPQHF. The CDR3 DNA sequence: TGTGCCAGCAGCCAAGTCCAGAATCAGCCCCAGCATTTT.

This clonotype was seen only a few times. This sequence joins TRBV20-1 and TRBJ2-1; D remains ambiguous. V lost 5 bases and J lost 3, with 14 bases in between. CDR1 DFQATT and CDR2 SNEGSKA come from the germline V gene (reference sequence). CDR3 size: 14 residues. This CDR3 reads CSAEGRINYNEQFF. In nucleotides, the CDR3 is TGCAGTGCTGAAGGACGGATTAACTACAATGAGCAGTTCTTC.

This clonotype showed up many times. Here the CDR3 reads CASSFQGGISTEAFF. The CDR3 coding sequence is TGTGCCAGCAGCTTTCAAGGAGGGATCAGCACTGAAGCTTTCTTT. The rearrangement uses TRBV7-2 and TRBJ1-1; unclear D gene. Germline V gene lookup returns CDR1 SGHTA and CDR2 FQGNSA. This CDR3 is built from 15 residues. Trimming left V 3 bases short and J 4 bases short, with 15 bases between.

This clonotype appeared many times. This rearrangement joins TRBV2 to TRBJ2-3; D is uncertain. Germline assignment: CDR1 SNHLY and CDR2 FYNNEI. Between the trimmed V and J ends, which lost 9 bases and 2 bases, there was a span of 18 bases. The CDR3 consists of 15 residues. The CDR3 spells CASKKEKGTTDTQYF. DNA of the CDR3: TGTGCCAGTAAGAAGGAAAAGGGAACCACAGATACGCAGTATTTT.

The gene calls are TRBV7-2 and TRBJ1-2; 8 positions match TRBD1. The CDR3 contains 14 residues. With V trimmed by 4 bases and J by 4 bases, 5 bases remained unmatched. Germline lookup yields CDR1 SGHTA and CDR2 FQGNSA. The CDR3, as DNA: TGTGCCAGCAGCTCGGGGACAGGACCCTATGGCTACACCTTC. Its translation: CASSSGTGPYGYTF.

This clonotype was picked up a small number of times. This chain links TRBV14 with TRBJ2-2, with 11 bases fitting TRBD1. The germline V gene has CDR1 SGHDN and CDR2 FVKESK. The CDR3 totals 17 residues. J was trimmed by 6 bases and V by 3 bases; bases with no gene match: 9. In DNA form, the CDR3 reads TGTGCCAGCAGCCATTTTTCCGGGACAGGGGGATCCGGGGAGCTGTTTTTT. Residues: CASSHFSGTGGSGELFF.

Details on this clonotype: This may be a read error, as it is one base from a much larger clone. The V call is TRBV10-2, the J call TRBJ2-3; 10 nucleotides match TRBD1. The CDR3 length is 15 residues. Germline values: CDR1 WSHSY, CDR2 SAAADI. CDR3 coding DNA: TGCGCCAGCTGTGAGTGGACAGGGGGAGCAGATACGCAGTATTTT. Translating gives CASCEWTGGADTQYF.

This rearrangement joins TRBV7-7 to TRBJ2-3; TRBD2 matches at 8 bases. Trimming at V came to 3 bases and at J to 1 base, leaving 0 bases not matched to a gene. The germline V gene encodes CDR1 SSHAT and CDR2 FNYEAQ (reference sequence). CDR3 size: 14 residues. CDR3 residues: CASSFSGGTDTQYF. The CDR3 DNA follows: TGTGCCAGCAGCTTTAGCGGGGGCACAGATACGCAGTATTTT.

The sample holds a few counts of this clonotype. The chain is built from TRBV12-3 or TRBV12-4 and TRBJ2-5, with D unresolved. V was cut by 8 bases and J by 10 bases, with 11 bases left in between. The CDR3 extends over 10 amino acids. The CDR3 protein is CASGTPDQYF. In DNA form, the CDR3 reads TGTGCCAGCGGAACCCCCGACCAGTACTTC.

The chain has TRBV29-1 and TRBJ1-2; a weak D match, TRBD1 (6 bases). V shed 4 bases and J shed 10 bases, with 13 bases lying between them. The CDR3 sequence is 11 residues long. From germline, CDR1 is SQVTM and CDR2 ANQGSEA. CDR3 residues: CSVVLQGVYTF. CDR3 bases: TGCAGCGTTGTCTTACAGGGAGTCTACACCTTC.

The chain combines TRBV21-1 with TRBJ2-7; the table's D gene call, TRBD1, was not cross checked with the DNA. TRBV21-1 is classified as a pseudogene. This CDR3 is built from 14 residues. CDR3: CASSKRGVLYEQYV. CDR3 sequence (DNA): TGTGCCAGCAGCAAAAGAGGGGTATTGTACGAGCAGTACGTC.

The rearrangement uses TRBV2 and TRBJ1-1; D unclear. Germline CDR1 is SNHLY and CDR2 is FYNNEI. The CDR3 has 13 amino acids. V dropped 2 bases and J dropped 3 bases, with 7 bases sitting between them. CDR3 DNA sequence: TGTGCCAGCAGTGAATTCAGGTACACTGAAGCTTTCTTT. Amino acid sequence: CASSEFRYTEAFF.